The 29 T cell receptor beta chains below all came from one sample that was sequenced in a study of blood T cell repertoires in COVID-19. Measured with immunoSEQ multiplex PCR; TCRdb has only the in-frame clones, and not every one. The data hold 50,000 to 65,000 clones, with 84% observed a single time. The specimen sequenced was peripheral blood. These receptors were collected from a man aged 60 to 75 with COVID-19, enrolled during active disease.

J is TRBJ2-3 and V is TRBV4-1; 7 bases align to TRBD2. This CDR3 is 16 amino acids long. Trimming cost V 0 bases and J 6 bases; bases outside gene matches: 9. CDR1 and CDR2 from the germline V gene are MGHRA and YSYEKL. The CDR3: CASSQEEVGGSDTQYF. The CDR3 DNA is TGCGCCAGCAGCCAAGAAGAAGTCGGGGGGAGCGATACGCAGTATTTT.

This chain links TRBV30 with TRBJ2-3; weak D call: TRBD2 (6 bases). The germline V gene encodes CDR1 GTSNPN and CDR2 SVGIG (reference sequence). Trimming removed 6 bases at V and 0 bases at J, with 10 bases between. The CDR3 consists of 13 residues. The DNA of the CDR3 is TGTGCCTGTATAGCGGCTAGCACAGATACGCAGTATTTT. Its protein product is CACIAASTDTQYF. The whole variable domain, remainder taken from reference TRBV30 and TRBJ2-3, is SQTIHQWPATLVQPVGSPLSLECTVEGTSNPNLYWYRQAAGRGLQLLFYSVGIGQISSEVPQNLSASRPQDRQFILSSKKLLLSDSGFYLCACIAASTDTQYFGPGTRLTVL.

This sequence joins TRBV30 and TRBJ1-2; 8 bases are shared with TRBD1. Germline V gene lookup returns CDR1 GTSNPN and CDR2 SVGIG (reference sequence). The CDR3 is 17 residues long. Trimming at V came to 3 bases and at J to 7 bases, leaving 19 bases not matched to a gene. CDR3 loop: CAWSSYRQQGVMSGYTF. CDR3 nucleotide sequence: TGTGCCTGGAGCTCATATAGACAACAGGGGGTTATGAGTGGCTACACCTTC.

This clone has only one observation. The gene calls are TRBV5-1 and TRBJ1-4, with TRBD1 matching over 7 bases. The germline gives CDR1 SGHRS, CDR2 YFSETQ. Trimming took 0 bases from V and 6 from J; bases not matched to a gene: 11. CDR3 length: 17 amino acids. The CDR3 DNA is TGCGCCAGCAGCTTGGCTGTAATGGGACAGCCGGATGAAAAACTGTTTTTT. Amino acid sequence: CASSLAVMGQPDEKLFF.

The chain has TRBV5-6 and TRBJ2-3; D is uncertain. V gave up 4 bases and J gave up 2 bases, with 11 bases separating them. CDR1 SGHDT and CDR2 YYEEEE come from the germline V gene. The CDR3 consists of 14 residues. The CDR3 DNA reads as TGTGCCAGCAGCCTAGACGAGACCACAGATACGCAGTATTTT. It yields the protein CASSLDETTDTQYF. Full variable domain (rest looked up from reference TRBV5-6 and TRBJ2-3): DAGVTQSPTHLIKTRGQQVTLRCSPKSGHDTVSWYQQALGQGPQFIFQYYEEEERQRGNFPDRFSGHQFPNYSSELNVNALLLGDSALYLCASSLDETTDTQYFGPGTRLTVL.

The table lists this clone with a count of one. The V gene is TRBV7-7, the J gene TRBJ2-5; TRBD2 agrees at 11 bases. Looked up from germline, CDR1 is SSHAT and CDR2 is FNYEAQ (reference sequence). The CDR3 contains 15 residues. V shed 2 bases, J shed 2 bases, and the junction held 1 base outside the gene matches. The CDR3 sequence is CASSLLAGGQETQYF. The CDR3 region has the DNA TGTGCCAGCAGCTTACTAGCGGGGGGTCAAGAGACCCAGTACTTC.

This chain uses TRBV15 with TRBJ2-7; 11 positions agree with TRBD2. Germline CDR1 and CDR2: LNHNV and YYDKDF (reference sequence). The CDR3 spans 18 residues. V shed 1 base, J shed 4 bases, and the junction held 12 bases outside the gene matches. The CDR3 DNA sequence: TGTGCCACCAGCAGAGCCGGTCGGGGGACTAGCGGTGTATACGAGCAGTACTTC. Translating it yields CATSRAGRGTSGVYEQYF. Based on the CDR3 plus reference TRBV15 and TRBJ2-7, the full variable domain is DAMVIQNPRYQVTQFGKPVTLSCSQTLNHNVMYWYQQKSSQAPKLLFHYYDKDFNNEADTPDNFQSRRPNTSFCFLDIRSPGLGDTAMYLCATSRAGRGTSGVYEQYFGPGTRLTVT.

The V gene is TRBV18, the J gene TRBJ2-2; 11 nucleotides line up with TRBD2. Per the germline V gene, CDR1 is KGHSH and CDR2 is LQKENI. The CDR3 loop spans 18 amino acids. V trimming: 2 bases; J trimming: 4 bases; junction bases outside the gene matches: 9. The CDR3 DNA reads TGTGCCAGCTCACCAAGGTTAACTAGCGGGAGCGGCACCGGGGAGCTGTTTTTT. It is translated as CASSPRLTSGSGTGELFF.

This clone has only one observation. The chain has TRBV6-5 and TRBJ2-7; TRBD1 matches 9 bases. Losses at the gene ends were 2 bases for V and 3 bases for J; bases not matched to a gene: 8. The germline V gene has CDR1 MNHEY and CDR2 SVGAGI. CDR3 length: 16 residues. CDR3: CASSYSGTGPIYEQYF. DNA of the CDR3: TGTGCCAGCAGTTACAGTGGGACAGGGCCAATCTACGAGCAGTACTTC.

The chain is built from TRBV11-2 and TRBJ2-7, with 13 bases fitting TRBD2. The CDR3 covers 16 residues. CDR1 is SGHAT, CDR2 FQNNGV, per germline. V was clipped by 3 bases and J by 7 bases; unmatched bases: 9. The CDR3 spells CASSFRGGLAGKEQYF. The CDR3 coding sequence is TGTGCCAGCAGCTTCAGGGGGGGACTAGCGGGAAAGGAGCAGTACTTC.

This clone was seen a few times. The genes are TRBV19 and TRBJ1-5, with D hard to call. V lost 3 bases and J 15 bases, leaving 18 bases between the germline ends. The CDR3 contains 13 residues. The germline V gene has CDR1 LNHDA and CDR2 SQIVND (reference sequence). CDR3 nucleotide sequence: TGTGCCAGTAGTATGAGCGAGGGTGCATACAGGCATTTT. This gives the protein CASSMSEGAYRHF.

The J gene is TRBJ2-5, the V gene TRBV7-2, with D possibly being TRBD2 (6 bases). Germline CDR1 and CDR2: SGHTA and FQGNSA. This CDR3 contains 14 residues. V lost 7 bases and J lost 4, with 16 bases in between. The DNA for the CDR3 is TGTGCCAGCACCCCGGCTAGCGCTCCAGAGACCCAGTACTTC. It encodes CASTPASAPETQYF.

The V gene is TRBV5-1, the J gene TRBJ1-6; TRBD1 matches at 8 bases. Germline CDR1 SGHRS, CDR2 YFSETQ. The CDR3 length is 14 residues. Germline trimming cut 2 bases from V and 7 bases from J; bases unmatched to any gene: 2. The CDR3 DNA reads TGCGCCAGCAGCTTAACAGGGGGAAATTCACCCCTCCACTTT. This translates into CASSLTGGNSPLHF.

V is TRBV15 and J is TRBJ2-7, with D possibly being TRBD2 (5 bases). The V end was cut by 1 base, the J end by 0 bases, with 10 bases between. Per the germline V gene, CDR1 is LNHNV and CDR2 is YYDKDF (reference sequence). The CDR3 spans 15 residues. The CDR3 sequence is CATSRVEGASYEQYF. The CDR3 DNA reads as TGTGCCACCAGCAGAGTCGAGGGCGCCTCCTACGAGCAGTACTTC.

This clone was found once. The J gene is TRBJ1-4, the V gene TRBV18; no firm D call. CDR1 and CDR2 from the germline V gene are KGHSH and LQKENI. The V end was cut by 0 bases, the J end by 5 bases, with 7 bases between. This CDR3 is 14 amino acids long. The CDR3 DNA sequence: TGTGCCAGCTCACCACCTCCGGGGAATGAAAAACTGTTTTTT. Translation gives CASSPPPGNEKLFF.

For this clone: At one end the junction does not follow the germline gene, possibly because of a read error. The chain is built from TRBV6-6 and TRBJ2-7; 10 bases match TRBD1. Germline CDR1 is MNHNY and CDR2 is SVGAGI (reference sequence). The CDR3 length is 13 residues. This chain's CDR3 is CASSYMGQGTFLF. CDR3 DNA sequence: TGTGCCAGCAGTTACATGGGACAGGGGACATTTTTATTC.

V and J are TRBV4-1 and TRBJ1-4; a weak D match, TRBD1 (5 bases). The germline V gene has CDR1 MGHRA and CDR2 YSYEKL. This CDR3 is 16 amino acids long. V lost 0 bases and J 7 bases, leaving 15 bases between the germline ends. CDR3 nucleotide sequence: TGCGCCAGCAGCCAAGAAACGTCGCCGGGGGGTGAAAAACTGTTTTTT. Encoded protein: CASSQETSPGGEKLFF.

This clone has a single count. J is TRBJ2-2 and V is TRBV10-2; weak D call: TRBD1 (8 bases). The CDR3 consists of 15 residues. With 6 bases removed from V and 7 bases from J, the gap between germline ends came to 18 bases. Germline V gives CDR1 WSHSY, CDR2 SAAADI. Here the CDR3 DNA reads TGCGCCAGCAGATCACAGGGGGGGTTTGGCGGGGAGCTGTTTTTT. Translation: CASRSQGGFGGELFF.

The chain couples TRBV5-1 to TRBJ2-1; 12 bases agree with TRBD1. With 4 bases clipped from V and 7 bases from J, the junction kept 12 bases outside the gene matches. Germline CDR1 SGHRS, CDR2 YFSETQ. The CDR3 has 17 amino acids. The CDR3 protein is CASSPLHGTGGRNEQFF. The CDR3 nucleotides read TGCGCCAGCAGCCCCCTCCACGGGACAGGGGGCAGGAATGAGCAGTTCTTC. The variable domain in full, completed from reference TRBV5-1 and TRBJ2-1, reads KAGVTQTPRYLIKTRGQQVTLSCSPISGHRSVSWYQQTPGQGLQFLFEYFSETQRNKGNFPGRFSGRQFSNSRSEMNVSTLELGDSALYLCASSPLHGTGGRNEQFFGPGTRLTVL.

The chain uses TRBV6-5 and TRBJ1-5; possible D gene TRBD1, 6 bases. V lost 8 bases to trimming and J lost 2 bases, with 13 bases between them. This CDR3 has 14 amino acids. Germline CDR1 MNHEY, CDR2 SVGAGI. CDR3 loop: CASLGHSGNQPQHF. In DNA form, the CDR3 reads TGTGCCAGCCTGGGACACTCTGGCAATCAGCCCCAGCATTTT.

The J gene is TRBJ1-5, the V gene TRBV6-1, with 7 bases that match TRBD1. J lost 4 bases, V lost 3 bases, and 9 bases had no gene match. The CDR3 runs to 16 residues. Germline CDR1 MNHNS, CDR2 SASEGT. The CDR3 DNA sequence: TGTGCCAGCAGTGAGTTAGGGGGCCAGCAAAATCAGCCCCAGCATTTT. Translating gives CASSELGGQQNQPQHF.

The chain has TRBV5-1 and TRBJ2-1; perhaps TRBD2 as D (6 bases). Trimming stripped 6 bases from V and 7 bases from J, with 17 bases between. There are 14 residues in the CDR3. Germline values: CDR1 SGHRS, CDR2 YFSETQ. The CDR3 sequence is CASTMGFGGNEQFF. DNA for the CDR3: TGCGCCAGCACTATGGGCTTTGGGGGGAATGAGCAGTTCTTC.

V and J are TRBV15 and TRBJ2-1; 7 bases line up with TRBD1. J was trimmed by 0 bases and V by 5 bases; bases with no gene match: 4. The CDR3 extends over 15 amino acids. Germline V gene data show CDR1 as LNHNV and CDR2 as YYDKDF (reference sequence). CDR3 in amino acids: CATSGQAYSYNEQFF. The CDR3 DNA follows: TGTGCCACCAGCGGACAGGCCTACTCCTACAATGAGCAGTTCTTC.

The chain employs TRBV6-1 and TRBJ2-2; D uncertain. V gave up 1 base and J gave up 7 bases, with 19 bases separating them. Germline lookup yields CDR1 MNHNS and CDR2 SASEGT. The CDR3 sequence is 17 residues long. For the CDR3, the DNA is TGTGCCAGCAGTGAAGATAAGCAAACGGTCTTTGTCGGGGAGCTGTTTTTT. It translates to CASSEDKQTVFVGELFF.

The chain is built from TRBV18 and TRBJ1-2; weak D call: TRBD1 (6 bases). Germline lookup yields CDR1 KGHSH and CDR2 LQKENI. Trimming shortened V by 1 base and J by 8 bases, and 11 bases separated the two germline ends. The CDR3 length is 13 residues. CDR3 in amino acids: CASSPQAGDGYTF. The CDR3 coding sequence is TGTGCCAGCTCACCACAGGCAGGGGACGGCTACACCTTC.

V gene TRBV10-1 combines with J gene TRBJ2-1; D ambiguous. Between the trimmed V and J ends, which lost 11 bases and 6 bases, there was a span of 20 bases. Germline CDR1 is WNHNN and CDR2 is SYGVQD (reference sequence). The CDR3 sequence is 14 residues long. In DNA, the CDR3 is TGCGCCTCCTCTCGAGGAGAGCCCGGCAATGAGCAGTTCTTC. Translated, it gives CASSRGEPGNEQFF.

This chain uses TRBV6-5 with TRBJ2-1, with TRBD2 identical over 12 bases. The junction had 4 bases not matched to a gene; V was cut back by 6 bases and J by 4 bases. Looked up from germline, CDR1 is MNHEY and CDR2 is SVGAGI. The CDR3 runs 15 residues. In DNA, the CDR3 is TGTGCCAGCAGACCCCTAGCGGGGGGGTACAATGAGCAGTTCTTC. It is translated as CASRPLAGGYNEQFF.

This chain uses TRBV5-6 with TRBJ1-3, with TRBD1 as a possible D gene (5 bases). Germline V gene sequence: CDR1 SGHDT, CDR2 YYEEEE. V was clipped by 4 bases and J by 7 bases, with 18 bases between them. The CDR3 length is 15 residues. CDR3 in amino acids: CASSRTGQIRNTIYF. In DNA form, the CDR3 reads TGTGCCAGCAGCCGTACTGGACAAATCCGGAACACCATATATTTT. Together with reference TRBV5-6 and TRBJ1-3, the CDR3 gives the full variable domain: DAGVTQSPTHLIKTRGQQVTLRCSPKSGHDTVSWYQQALGQGPQFIFQYYEEEERQRGNFPDRFSGHQFPNYSSELNVNALLLGDSALYLCASSRTGQIRNTIYFGEGSWLTVV.

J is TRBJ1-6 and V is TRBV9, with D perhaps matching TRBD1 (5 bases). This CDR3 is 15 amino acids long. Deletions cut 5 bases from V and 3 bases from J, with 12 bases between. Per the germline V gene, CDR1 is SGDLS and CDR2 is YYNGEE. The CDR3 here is CASRQTDNYNSPLHF. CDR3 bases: TGTGCCAGCAGACAGACAGATAACTATAATTCACCCCTCCACTTT.